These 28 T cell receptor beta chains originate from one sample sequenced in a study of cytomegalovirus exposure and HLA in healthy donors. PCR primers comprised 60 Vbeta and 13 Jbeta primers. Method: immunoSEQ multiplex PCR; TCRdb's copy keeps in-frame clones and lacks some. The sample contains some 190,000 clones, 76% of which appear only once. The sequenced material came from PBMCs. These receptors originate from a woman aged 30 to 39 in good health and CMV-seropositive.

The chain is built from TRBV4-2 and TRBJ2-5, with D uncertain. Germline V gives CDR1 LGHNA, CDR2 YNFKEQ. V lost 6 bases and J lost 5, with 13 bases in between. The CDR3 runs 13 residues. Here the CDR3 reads CASSQRLEETQYF. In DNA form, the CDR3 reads TGTGCCAGCAGTCAAAGGTTGGAGGAGACCCAGTACTTC.

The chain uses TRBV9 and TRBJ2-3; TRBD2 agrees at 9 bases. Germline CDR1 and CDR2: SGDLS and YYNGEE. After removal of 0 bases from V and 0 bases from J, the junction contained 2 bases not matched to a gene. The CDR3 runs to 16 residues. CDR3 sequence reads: CASSVGLAVSTDTQYF. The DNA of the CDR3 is TGTGCCAGCAGCGTAGGACTAGCGGTTAGCACAGATACGCAGTATTTT. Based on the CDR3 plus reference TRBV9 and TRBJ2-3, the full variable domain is DSGVTQTPKHLITATGQRVTLRCSPRSGDLSVYWYQQSLDQGLQFLIQYYNGEERAKGNILERFSAQQFPDLHSELNLSSLELGDSALYFCASSVGLAVSTDTQYFGPGTRLTVL.

CDR3 nucleotides: TGTGCCATCTCTGCACCTACTCCTCTCTCCTACGAGCAGTACTTC. Amino acid sequence: CAISAPTPLSYEQYF. The chain recombines TRBV10-3 with TRBJ2-7; D unresolved. The V gene lost 8 bases and the J gene lost 0 bases, with 17 bases spanning the gap. CDR1 and CDR2 from the germline V gene are ENHRY and SYGVKD. This CDR3 spans 15 amino acids.

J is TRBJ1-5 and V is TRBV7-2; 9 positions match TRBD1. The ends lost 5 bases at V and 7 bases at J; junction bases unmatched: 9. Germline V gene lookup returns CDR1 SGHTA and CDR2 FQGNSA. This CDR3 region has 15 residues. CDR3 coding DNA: TGTGCCAGCAGCCCCCAACAGGGGGCAGGCCAGCCCCAGCATTTT. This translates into CASSPQQGAGQPQHF.

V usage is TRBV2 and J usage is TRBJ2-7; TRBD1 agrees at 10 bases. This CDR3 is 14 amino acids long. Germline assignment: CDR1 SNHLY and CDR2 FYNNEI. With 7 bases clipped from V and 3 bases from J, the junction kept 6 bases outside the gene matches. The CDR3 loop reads CASILRDRGYEQYF. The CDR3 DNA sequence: TGTGCCAGCATCCTCCGGGACAGGGGCTACGAGCAGTACTTC.

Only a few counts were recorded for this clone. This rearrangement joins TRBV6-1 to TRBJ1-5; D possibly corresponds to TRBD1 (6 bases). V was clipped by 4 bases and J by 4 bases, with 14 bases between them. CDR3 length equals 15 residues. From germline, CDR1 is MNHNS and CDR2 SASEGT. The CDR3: CASSGSTGANQPQHF. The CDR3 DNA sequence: TGTGCCAGCAGTGGTTCGACAGGAGCAAATCAGCCCCAGCATTTT.

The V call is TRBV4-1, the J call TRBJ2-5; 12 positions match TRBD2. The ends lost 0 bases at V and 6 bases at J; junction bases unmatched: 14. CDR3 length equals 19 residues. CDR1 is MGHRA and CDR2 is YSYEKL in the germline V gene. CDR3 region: CASSQEKPSGGAKDKTQYF. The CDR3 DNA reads TGCGCCAGCAGCCAAGAAAAGCCTAGCGGGGGGGCGAAGGATAAGACCCAGTACTTC.

DNA of the CDR3: TGCGCCAGCAGCCAAGTGGCGACAGCGGGGGGGCGGGATACGCAGTATTTT. This sequence encodes CASSQVATAGGRDTQYF. The chain combines TRBV4-1 with TRBJ2-3; TRBD2 matches 10 bases. The CDR3 contains 17 residues. Germline CDR1 reads MGHRA; CDR2 reads YSYEKL. Trimming at V came to 1 base and at J to 6 bases, leaving 10 bases not matched to a gene.

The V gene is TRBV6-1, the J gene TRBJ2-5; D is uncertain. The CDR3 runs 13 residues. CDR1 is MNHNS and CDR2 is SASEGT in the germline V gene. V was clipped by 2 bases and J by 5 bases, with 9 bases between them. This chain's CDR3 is CASSEYIMETQYF. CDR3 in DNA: TGTGCCAGCAGTGAATACATAATGGAGACCCAGTACTTC.

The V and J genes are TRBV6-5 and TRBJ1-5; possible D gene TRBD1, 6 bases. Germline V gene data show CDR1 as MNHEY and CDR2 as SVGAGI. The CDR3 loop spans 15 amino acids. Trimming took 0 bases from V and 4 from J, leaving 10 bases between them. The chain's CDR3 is CASSYSAGQNQPQHF. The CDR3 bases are TGTGCCAGCAGTTACTCGGCCGGACAGAATCAGCCCCAGCATTTT.

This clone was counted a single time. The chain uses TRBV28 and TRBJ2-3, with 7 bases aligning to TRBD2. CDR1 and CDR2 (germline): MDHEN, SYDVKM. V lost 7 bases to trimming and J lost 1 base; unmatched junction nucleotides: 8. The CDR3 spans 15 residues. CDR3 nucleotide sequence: TGTGCCAGCATAACCGGGACTATAGGCACAGATACGCAGTATTTT. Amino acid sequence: CASITGTIGTDTQYF. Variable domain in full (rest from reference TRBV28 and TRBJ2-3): DVKVTQSSRYLVKRTGEKVFLECVQDMDHENMFWYRQDPGLGLRLIYFSYDVKMKEKGDIPEGYSVSREKKERFSLILESASTNQTSMYLCASITGTIGTDTQYFGPGTRLTVL.

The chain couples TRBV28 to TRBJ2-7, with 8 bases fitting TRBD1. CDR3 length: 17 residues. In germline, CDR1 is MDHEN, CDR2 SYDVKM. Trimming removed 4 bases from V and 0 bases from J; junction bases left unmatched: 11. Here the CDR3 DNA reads TGTGCCAGCAGTTCCCCAATGGACAGGGCCCTCTCCTACGAGCAGTACTTC. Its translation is CASSSPMDRALSYEQYF.

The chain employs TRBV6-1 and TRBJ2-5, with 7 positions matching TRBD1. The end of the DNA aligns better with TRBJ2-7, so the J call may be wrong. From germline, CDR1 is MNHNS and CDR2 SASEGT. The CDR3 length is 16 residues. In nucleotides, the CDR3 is TGTGCCAGCAGTGTTCACTCCGGGACAGCTTCCTACGAGCAGTACTTC. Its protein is CASSVHSGTASYEQYF.

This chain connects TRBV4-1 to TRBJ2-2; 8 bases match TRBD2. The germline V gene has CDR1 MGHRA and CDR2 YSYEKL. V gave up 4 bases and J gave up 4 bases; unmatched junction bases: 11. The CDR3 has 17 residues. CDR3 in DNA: TGCGCCAGCAGCCTCGAGGGCGGGGGGCGGGGCACCGGGGAGCTGTTTTTT. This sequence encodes CASSLEGGGRGTGELFF.

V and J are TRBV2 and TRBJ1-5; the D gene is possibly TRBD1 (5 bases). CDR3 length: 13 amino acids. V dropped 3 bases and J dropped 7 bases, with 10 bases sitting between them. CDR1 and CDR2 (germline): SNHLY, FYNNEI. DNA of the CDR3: TGTGCCAGCAGTGACAGGGTTGGACAGCCCCAGCATTTT. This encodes CASSDRVGQPQHF.

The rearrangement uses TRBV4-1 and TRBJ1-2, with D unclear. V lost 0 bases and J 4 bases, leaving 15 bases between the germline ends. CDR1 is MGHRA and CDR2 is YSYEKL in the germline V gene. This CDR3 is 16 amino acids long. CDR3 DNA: TGCGCCAGCAGCCAAGAAGAGGCGGATCATTCCTATGGCTACACCTTC. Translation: CASSQEEADHSYGYTF.

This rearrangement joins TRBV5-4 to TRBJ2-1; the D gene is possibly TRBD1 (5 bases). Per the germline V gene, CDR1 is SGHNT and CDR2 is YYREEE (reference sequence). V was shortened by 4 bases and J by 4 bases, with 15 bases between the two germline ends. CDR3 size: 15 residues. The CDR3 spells CASSEDSFAYNEQFF. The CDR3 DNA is TGTGCCAGCAGCGAAGACAGCTTTGCTTACAATGAGCAGTTCTTC.

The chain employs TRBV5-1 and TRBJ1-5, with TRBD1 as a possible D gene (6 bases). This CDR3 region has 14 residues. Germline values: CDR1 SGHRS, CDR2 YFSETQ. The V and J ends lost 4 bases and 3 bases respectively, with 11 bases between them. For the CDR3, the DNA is TGCGCCAGCAGCCCCGGACAGACCAATCAGCCCCAGCATTTT. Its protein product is CASSPGQTNQPQHF.

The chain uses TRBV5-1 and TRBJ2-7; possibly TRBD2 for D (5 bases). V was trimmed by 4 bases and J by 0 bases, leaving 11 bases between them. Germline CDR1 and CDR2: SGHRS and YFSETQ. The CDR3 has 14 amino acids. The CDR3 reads CASSPDLSSYEQYF. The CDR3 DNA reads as TGCGCCAGCAGCCCGGACTTGAGCTCCTACGAGCAGTACTTC.

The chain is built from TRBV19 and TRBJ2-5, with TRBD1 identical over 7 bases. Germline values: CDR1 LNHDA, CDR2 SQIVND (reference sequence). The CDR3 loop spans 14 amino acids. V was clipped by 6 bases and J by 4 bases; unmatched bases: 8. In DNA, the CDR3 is TGTGCCAGTAGCTACAGGGGTGGAGGAGAGACCCAGTACTTC. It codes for CASSYRGGGETQYF.

Written as DNA, the CDR3 is TGTGCCAGCAGCTTACGCAGGGGGATGCGGAGCCTCACAGATACGCAGTATTTT. It translates to CASSLRRGMRSLTDTQYF. This chain links TRBV11-2 with TRBJ2-3; 7 positions match TRBD1. V was pared by 2 bases and J by 2 bases, with 13 bases of the junction left unmatched. The CDR3 extends over 18 amino acids. CDR1 is SGHAT and CDR2 is FQNNGV in the germline V gene.

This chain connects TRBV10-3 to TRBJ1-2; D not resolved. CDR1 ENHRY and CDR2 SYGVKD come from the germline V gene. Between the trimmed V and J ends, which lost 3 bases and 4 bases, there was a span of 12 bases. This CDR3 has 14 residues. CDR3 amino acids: CAISDENSGYGYTF. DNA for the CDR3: TGTGCCATCAGTGATGAGAACAGTGGCTATGGCTACACCTTC.

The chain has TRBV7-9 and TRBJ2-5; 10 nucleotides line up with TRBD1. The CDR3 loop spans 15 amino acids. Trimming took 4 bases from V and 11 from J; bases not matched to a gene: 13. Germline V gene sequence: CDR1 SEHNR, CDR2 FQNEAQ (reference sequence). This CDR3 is CASSSAGTGDKEQYF. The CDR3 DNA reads TGTGCCAGCAGCTCTGCCGGGACAGGGGATAAGGAGCAGTACTTC.

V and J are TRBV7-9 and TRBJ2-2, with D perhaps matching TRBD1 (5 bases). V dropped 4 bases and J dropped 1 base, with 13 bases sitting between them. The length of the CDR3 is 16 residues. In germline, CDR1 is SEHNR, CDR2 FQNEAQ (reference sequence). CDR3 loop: CASSYSGHQNTGELFF. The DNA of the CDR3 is TGTGCCAGCAGCTATTCCGGACACCAGAACACCGGGGAGCTGTTTTTT.

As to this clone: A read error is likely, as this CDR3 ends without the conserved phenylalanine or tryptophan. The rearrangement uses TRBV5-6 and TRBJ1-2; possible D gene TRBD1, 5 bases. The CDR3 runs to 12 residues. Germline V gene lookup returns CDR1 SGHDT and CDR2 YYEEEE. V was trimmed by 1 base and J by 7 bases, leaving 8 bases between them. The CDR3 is CASSLTGIGYTL. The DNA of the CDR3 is TGTGCCAGCAGCTTGACAGGCATTGGCTACACCCTC.

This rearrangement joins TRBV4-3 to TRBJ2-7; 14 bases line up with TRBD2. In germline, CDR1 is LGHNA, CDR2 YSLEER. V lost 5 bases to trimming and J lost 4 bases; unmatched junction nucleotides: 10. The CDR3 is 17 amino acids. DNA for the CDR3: TGCGCCAGCAGCTCCGCTTTGGGACTAGCGGGGGCTTACGAGCAGTACTTC. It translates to CASSSALGLAGAYEQYF.

Written as DNA, the CDR3 is TGTGCCAGCAGGACCCTAGGGACAGGGAGTCGGAATGAGCAGTTCTTC. Its translation: CASRTLGTGSRNEQFF. The chain employs TRBV7-9 and TRBJ2-1; 9 bases are shared with TRBD1. V shed 6 bases and J 7 bases; nucleotides not matched to a gene: 13. Germline CDR1 and CDR2: SEHNR and FQNEAQ (reference sequence). This CDR3 spans 16 amino acids.

CDR3 DNA sequence: TGTGCCAGCAGCCAGGCGCTAGCGGGGGATTCGGGCGAGCAGTACTTC. Translating gives CASSQALAGDSGEQYF. The chain employs TRBV4-2 and TRBJ2-5, with TRBD2 matching 10 bases. With the DNA end fitting TRBJ2-7 better, the J assignment may be wrong. The CDR3 totals 16 residues. CDR1 is LGHNA and CDR2 is YNFKEQ in the germline V gene.